Shown below are 25 T cell receptor beta chains from a single sample sequenced in a study of cytomegalovirus exposure and HLA in healthy donors. Sequencing was performed with immunoSEQ multiplex PCR; in TCRdb, only in-frame clones are kept and a portion is missing. Of about 200,000 clones detected, 80% to 90% appear once; the ten largest clones hold around 3%. Sequenced: PBMCs. These receptors were taken from a woman in her late teens or twenties in good health and CMV-seronegative.

The count of this clone is one. The rearrangement links TRBV29-1 to TRBJ1-5; D remains unclear. The germline gives CDR1 SQVTM, CDR2 ANQGSEA. V dropped 3 bases and J dropped 3 bases, with 9 bases sitting between them. CDR3 size: 13 residues. The CDR3, as DNA: TGCAGCGTTGATGAGGGCCTCAATCAGCCCCAGCATTTT. It translates to CSVDEGLNQPQHF.

In its sample, this clone was seen a few times. The chain employs TRBV2 and TRBJ1-2, with D tentatively TRBD1 (6 bases). The V gene lost 5 bases and the J gene lost 1 base, with 11 bases spanning the gap. The germline V gene has CDR1 SNHLY and CDR2 FYNNEI. This CDR3 spans 14 amino acids. CDR3 amino acids: CASSPGRGNYGYTF. Written as DNA, the CDR3 is TGTGCCAGCAGTCCCGGCAGGGGTAACTATGGCTACACCTTC. The full variable domain, in which reference TRBV2 and TRBJ1-2 provide the parts outside the CDR3, is EPEVTQTPSHQVTQMGQEVILRCVPISNHLYFYWYRQILGQKVEFLVSFYNNEISEKSEIFDDQFSVERPDGSNFTLKIRSTKLEDSAMYFCASSPGRGNYGYTFGSGTRLTVV.

The rearrangement links TRBV5-8 to TRBJ2-1, with 7 bases lining up with TRBD2. Germline lookup yields CDR1 SGHTS and CDR2 YDEGEE. After removal of 0 bases from V and 6 bases from J, the junction contained 6 bases not matched to a gene. CDR3 length equals 15 residues. CDR3 residues: CASSLGPGRGNEQFF. CDR3 nucleotides: TGTGCCAGCAGCTTGGGTCCAGGGAGGGGCAATGAGCAGTTCTTC. Complete variable domain (other parts from reference TRBV5-8 and TRBJ2-1): EAGVTQSPTHLIKTRGQQATLRCSPISGHTSVYWYQQALGLGLQFLLWYDEGEERNRGNFPPRFSGRQFPNYSSELNVNALELEDSALYLCASSLGPGRGNEQFFGPGTRLTVL.

The chain carries TRBV29-1 and TRBJ1-3; TRBD1 aligns across 10 bases. The germline gives CDR1 SQVTM, CDR2 ANQGSEA. CDR3 length: 16 amino acids. V was pared by 6 bases and J by 0 bases, with 8 bases of the junction left unmatched. The CDR3: CSVVGTGDVSGNTIYF. In DNA, the CDR3 is TGCAGCGTCGTAGGGACAGGGGACGTCTCTGGAAACACCATATATTTT.

This clone was detected only a few times. The chain carries TRBV30 and TRBJ1-1, with no clear D. V was cut by 1 base and J by 7 bases, with 7 bases left in between. Germline-derived CDR1 and CDR2 are GTSNPN and SVGIG (reference sequence). The CDR3 runs to 11 residues. The CDR3 here is CAWSDADEAFF. CDR3 DNA: TGTGCCTGGAGTGATGCGGATGAAGCTTTCTTT.

The chain joins TRBV27 to TRBJ2-7; 10 bases are shared with TRBD2. J gave up 6 bases and V 5 bases, and 13 bases lay outside the gene matches. This CDR3 has 16 residues. Per the germline V gene, CDR1 is MNHEY and CDR2 is SMNVEV (reference sequence). The CDR3 DNA reads TGTGCCAGCAGTCAAATCCCTACTAGCGGGAAAGCCGAGCAGTACTTC. Protein product: CASSQIPTSGKAEQYF.

The genes are TRBV6-6 and TRBJ1-5; the D is unclear. V shed 5 bases and J shed 6 bases, with 5 bases lying between them. From germline, CDR1 is MNHNY and CDR2 SVGAGI (reference sequence). The CDR3 is 11 residues long. CDR3 residues: CASSPGQPQHF. The CDR3 DNA reads as TGTGCCAGCAGTCCCGGTCAGCCCCAGCATTTT.

The rearrangement links TRBV6-5 to TRBJ1-1; 8 bases map to TRBD1. With V trimmed by 2 bases and J by 11 bases, 7 bases remained unmatched. CDR1 and CDR2 (germline): MNHEY, SVGAGI. CDR3 size: 13 residues. CDR3 loop: CASSYRKQGEAFF. In nucleotides, the CDR3 is TGTGCCAGCAGTTACCGGAAACAGGGGGAGGCTTTCTTT.

This clone showed up just a few times. This sequence joins TRBV10-3 and TRBJ2-7; D is unclear. The CDR3 has 12 amino acids. Between the trimmed V and J ends, which lost 3 bases and 2 bases, there was a span of 5 bases. Germline V gene sequence: CDR1 ENHRY, CDR2 SYGVKD. CDR3 loop: CAISDKTYEQYF. CDR3 coding DNA: TGTGCCATCAGTGACAAAACCTACGAGCAGTACTTC.

V is TRBV10-3 and J is TRBJ1-1; tentative D call: TRBD1 (6 bases). The CDR3 has 15 amino acids. Germline V CDR1 and CDR2: ENHRY, SYGVKD. The V and J ends lost 0 bases and 6 bases respectively, with 14 bases between them. The CDR3 is CAISESKGQLAEAFF. The CDR3 DNA follows: TGTGCCATCAGTGAGTCGAAAGGACAGCTAGCTGAAGCTTTCTTT.

The chain is built from TRBV29-1 and TRBJ1-1; D remains unclear. The CDR3 is 11 amino acids. V was pared by 7 bases and J by 10 bases, with 16 bases between. Germline CDR1 and CDR2: SQVTM and ANQGSEA. The CDR3 loop reads CSAEGDTVAFF. For the CDR3, the DNA is TGCAGCGCCGAGGGTGACACGGTAGCTTTCTTT.

This sequence joins TRBV27 and TRBJ2-1, with 8 bases fitting TRBD2. From germline, CDR1 is MNHEY and CDR2 SMNVEV (reference sequence). There are 16 residues in the CDR3. The V and J ends lost 7 bases and 8 bases, in that order; junction bases with no gene match: 16. The CDR3 is CASKVSSGYYADEQFF. CDR3 nucleotide sequence: TGTGCCAGCAAAGTGTCTAGCGGGTACTATGCGGATGAGCAGTTCTTC.

The chain is built from TRBV2 and TRBJ2-7; a weak D match, TRBD1 (6 bases). This CDR3 spans 15 amino acids. The V gene lost 6 bases and the J gene lost 3 bases, with 18 bases spanning the gap. In germline, CDR1 is SNHLY, CDR2 FYNNEI. The CDR3 sequence: CASRLDLGANYEQYF. CDR3 nucleotides: TGTGCCAGCAGGTTGGACCTGGGGGCGAACTACGAGCAGTACTTC.

At least ten counts were recorded for this clone. The J gene is TRBJ2-2, the V gene TRBV6-6; the match to TRBD1 covers 10 bases. CDR1 MNHNY and CDR2 SVGAGI come from the germline V gene (reference sequence). The junction had 4 bases not matched to a gene; V was cut back by 6 bases and J by 3 bases. The CDR3 has 15 residues. CDR3: CASRRGTGDTGELFF. For the CDR3, the DNA is TGTGCCAGCAGACGCGGGACAGGGGACACCGGGGAGCTGTTTTTT.

The chain has TRBV12-5 and TRBJ1-4; no clear D gene. This CDR3 region has 18 residues. The V end lost 6 bases, the J end lost 2 bases, and 22 bases lay between the germline ends. Germline CDR1 is LGHNT and CDR2 is FRNRAP. The CDR3 DNA reads as TGTGCTAGTGGCCCCCCTCCGCGGGGAATTGGCACTAATGAAAAACTGTTTTTT. It codes for CASGPPPRGIGTNEKLFF.

The V call is TRBV4-1, the J call TRBJ2-7, with TRBD1 as a possible D gene (6 bases). From germline, CDR1 is MGHRA and CDR2 YSYEKL. The CDR3 extends over 16 amino acids. V lost 4 bases to trimming and J lost 0 bases, with 16 bases between them. In DNA form, the CDR3 reads TGCGCCAGCAGCCGAGGGGACACAGACCTCTCCTACGAGCAGTACTTC. Translating it yields CASSRGDTDLSYEQYF.

The chain is built from TRBV27 and TRBJ1-4; D remains unclear. This CDR3 contains 16 residues. Trimming took off 1 base at V and 8 bases at J, with 17 bases between the two ends. Germline CDR1 is MNHEY and CDR2 is SMNVEV (reference sequence). This chain's CDR3 is CASSLFSIGGPEKLFF. CDR3 in DNA: TGTGCCAGCAGTTTATTTTCTATTGGCGGGCCCGAAAAACTGTTTTTT. The variable domain in full, completed from reference TRBV27 and TRBJ1-4, reads EAQVTQNPRYLITVTGKKLTVTCSQNMNHEYMSWYRQDPGLGLRQIYYSMNVEVTDKGDVPEGYKVSRKEKRNFPLILESPSPNQTSLYFCASSLFSIGGPEKLFFGSGTQLSVL.

The chain carries TRBV6-4 and TRBJ2-3; 10 nucleotides align to TRBD2. Germline V gene lookup returns CDR1 MRHNA and CDR2 SNTAGT. This CDR3 comprises 15 residues. V lost 3 bases, J lost 4 bases, and 4 bases stayed unmatched. CDR3 in DNA: TGTGCCAGCAGTGAAGCCAGCGGGAGGGCAGATACGCAGTATTTT. As protein: CASSEASGRADTQYF.

This clone was detected only once. J is TRBJ2-5 and V is TRBV29-1; 7 bases match TRBD1. The CDR3 is 16 amino acids. Germline loops: CDR1 SQVTM, CDR2 ANQGSEA. The V and J ends lost 3 bases and 2 bases, in that order; junction bases with no gene match: 12. The CDR3 sequence: CSVEPSYGDRQETQYF. Here the CDR3 DNA reads TGCAGCGTTGAGCCATCGTATGGGGACAGACAAGAGACCCAGTACTTC.

The chain has TRBV30 and TRBJ2-2, with 9 bases that match TRBD1. V dropped 2 bases and J dropped 1; count of bases not matched to a gene: 5. This CDR3 is built from 16 residues. CDR1 is GTSNPN and CDR2 is SVGIG in the germline V gene (reference sequence). The CDR3 loop is CAWSQTGGRNTGELFF. The CDR3 DNA is TGTGCCTGGAGTCAGACAGGGGGAAGGAACACCGGGGAGCTGTTTTTT.

The chain has TRBV6-1 and TRBJ2-3, with 7 positions matching TRBD2. Germline values: CDR1 MNHNS, CDR2 SASEGT. This CDR3 contains 15 residues. Trimming cost V 11 bases and J 8 bases; bases outside gene matches: 19. This CDR3 is CAGGGLVRGVGTQYF. The CDR3 nucleotides read TGTGCCGGGGGGGGACTGGTGCGTGGCGTCGGTACGCAGTATTTT.

The chain employs TRBV7-8 and TRBJ1-1; D call uncertain. The length of the CDR3 is 14 residues. V gave up 2 bases and J gave up 0 bases, with 7 bases separating them. Germline V gene lookup returns CDR1 SGHVS and CDR2 FQNEAQ. CDR3 in DNA: TGTGCCAGCAGCTTATTCGGGGTGAACACTGAAGCTTTCTTT. Amino acids: CASSLFGVNTEAFF.

The CDR3 DNA is TGTGCCAGCAGTCCTACGACTAGCGGGTATTACAATGAGCAGTTCTTC. Translating gives CASSPTTSGYYNEQFF. This chain connects TRBV27 to TRBJ2-1; 10 nucleotides match TRBD2. V lost 5 bases and J lost 4; bases outside the gene matches: 8. Germline values: CDR1 MNHEY, CDR2 SMNVEV (reference sequence). The CDR3 spans 16 residues.

The gene calls are TRBV6-6 and TRBJ2-5; tentatively, D is TRBD2 (6 bases). V was cut by 6 bases and J by 5 bases, with 22 bases left in between. The germline V gene has CDR1 MNHNY and CDR2 SVGAGI (reference sequence). The CDR3 has 16 residues. This CDR3 reads CASRLPGRAAGETQYF. Here the CDR3 DNA reads TGTGCCAGCAGACTCCCCGGCCGGGCGGCGGGGGAGACCCAGTACTTC.

J is TRBJ2-5 and V is TRBV5-1, with 7 bases that match TRBD2. J gave up 5 bases and V 4 bases, and 11 bases lay outside the gene matches. Germline CDR1 reads SGHRS; CDR2 reads YFSETQ. This CDR3 contains 15 residues. The CDR3, as DNA: TGCGCCAGCAGCACAGAGGCGGGAGAATGGGAGACCCAGTACTTC. This encodes CASSTEAGEWETQYF.